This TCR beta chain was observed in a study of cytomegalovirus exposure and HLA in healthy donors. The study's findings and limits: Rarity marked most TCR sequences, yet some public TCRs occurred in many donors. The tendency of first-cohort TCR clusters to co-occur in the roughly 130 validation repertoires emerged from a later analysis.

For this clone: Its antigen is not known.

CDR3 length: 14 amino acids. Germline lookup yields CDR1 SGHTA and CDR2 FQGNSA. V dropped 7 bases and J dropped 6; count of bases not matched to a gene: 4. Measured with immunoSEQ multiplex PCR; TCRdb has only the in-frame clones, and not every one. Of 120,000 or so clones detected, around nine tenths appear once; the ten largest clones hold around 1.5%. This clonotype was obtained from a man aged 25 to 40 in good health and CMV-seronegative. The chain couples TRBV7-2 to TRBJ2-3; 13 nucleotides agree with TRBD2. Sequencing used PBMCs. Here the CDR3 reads CASTGLAGVDTQYF. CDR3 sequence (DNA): TGTGCCAGCACCGGACTAGCGGGAGTGGATACGCAGTATTTT.